The sequence of this T cell receptor beta chain was determined in a study of cytomegalovirus exposure and HLA in healthy donors. Study information: In terms of ancestry, the Caucasian-associated cluster contained about four fifths of the 398 genotyped donors.

Healthy individuals who donated bone marrow served as the donors. PCR primers comprised 60 Vbeta and 13 Jbeta primers. Per the original data handling: An analysis that came later counted 70 million to 100 million unique TCR beta chains, around 10 million shared. Sequencing used immunoSEQ multiplex PCR; TCRdb keeps in-frame clones, though not all of them. V and J calls and clone size are those listed in that table; D and trimming were worked out from the DNA. The sample consists of 150,000 to 200,000 clones, 80% to 85% of them appearing once. This CDR3 is built from 16 residues. In germline, CDR1 is SEHNR, CDR2 FQNEAQ (reference sequence). The trim removed 4 bases at V and 6 bases at J, leaving 10 bases unmatched. This clone was seen a few times.

The rearrangement uses TRBV7-9 and TRBJ2-7; 12 nucleotides match TRBD1. The sequencing input was PBMCs. This TCR was sampled from a male donor in good health and CMV-seronegative. CDR3 loop: CASSSGAGTGGGEQYF. The CDR3 DNA reads as TGTGCCAGCAGCTCTGGTGCCGGGACAGGGGGCGGCGAGCAGTACTTC.